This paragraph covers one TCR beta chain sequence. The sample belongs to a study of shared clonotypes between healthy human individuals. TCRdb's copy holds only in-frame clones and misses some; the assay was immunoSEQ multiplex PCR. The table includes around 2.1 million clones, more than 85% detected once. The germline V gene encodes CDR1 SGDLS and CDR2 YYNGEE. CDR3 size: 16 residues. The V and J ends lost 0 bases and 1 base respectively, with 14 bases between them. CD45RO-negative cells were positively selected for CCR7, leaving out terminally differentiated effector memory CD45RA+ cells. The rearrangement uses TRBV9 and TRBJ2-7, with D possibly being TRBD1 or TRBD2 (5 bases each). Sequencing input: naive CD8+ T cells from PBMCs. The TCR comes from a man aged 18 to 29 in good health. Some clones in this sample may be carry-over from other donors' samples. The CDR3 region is CASSVGRPGPSYEQYF. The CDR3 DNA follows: TGTGCCAGCAGCGTAGGTCGTCCGGGGCCATCCTACGAGCAGTACTTC.